This entry concerns a single T cell receptor beta chain. Its specificity is unknown. These data originate in a study of Graves' ophthalmopathy and Graves' hyperthyroidism. This CDR3 has 13 amino acids. The ends lost 3 bases at V and 9 bases at J; junction bases unmatched: 8. Per germline, CDR1 DFQATT and CDR2 SNEGSKA (reference sequence). Ophthalmopathy in the donors was of moderate-to-severe activity, with CAS ≥3, NOSPECS ≥4 and duration under 3 months. As diagnostic evidence, clinical symptoms, serum thyroxine, TRAb, thyroid ultrasound and orbital computed tomography were relied upon. RNA transcripts served as template for amplifying TCR beta CDR3 sequences. RT-PCR in the first round used HTBI primers; a second-round multiplex PCR followed. TCRdb passed the multiplex PCR reads through MiXCR, listing each CDR3 protein once. The table lists under 400,000 distinct CDR3 sequences, roughly 15% of them singletons, with 9% to 15% in the top ten.

Findings and limits, study-wide: In blood, most expanded thyroid clonotypes above 0.001 frequency were also detected. Stable hyperthyroidism and ophthalmopathy were told apart by a 13-signature model, which achieved about 88% sensitivity and approximately 82% specificity.

The V gene is TRBV20-1, the J gene TRBJ1-5; 7 bases agree with TRBD1. Material: peripheral blood. This sequence was found in an adult man with Graves' ophthalmopathy. The CDR3 DNA is TGCAGTGCTAGTCCTCAGGGGGGTCCGCCCCAGCATTTT. This translates into CSASPQGGPPQHF.